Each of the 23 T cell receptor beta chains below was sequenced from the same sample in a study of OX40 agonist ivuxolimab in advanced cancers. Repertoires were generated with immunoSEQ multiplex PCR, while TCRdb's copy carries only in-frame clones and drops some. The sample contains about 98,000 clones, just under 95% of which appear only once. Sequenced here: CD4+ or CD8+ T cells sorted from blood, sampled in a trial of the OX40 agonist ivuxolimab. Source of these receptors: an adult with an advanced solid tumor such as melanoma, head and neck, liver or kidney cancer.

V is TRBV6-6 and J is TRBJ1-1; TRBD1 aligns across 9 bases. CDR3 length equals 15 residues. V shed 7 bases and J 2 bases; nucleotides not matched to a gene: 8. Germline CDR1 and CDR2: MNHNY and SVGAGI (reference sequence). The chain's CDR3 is CASTVRTGGNTEAFF. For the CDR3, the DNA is TGTGCCAGCACGGTGAGAACAGGGGGCAACACTGAAGCTTTCTTT.

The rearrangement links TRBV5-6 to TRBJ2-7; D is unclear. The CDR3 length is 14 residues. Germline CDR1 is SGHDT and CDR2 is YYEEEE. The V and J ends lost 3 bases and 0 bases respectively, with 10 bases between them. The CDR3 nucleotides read TGTGCCAGCAGCTCCTCCCCGAGCTCCTACGAGCAGTACTTC. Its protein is CASSSSPSSYEQYF.

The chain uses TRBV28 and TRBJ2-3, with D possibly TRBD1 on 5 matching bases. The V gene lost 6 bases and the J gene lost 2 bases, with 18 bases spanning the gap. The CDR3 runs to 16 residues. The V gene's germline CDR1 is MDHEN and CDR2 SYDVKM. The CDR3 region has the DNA TGTGCCAGCAGAAGCTTCACGACAGCCGTCACAGATACGCAGTATTTT. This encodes CASRSFTTAVTDTQYF.

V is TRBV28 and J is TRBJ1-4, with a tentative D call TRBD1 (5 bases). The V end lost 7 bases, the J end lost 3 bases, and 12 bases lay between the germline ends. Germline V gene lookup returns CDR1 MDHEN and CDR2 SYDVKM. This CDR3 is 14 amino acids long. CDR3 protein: CASTHGGSNEKLFF. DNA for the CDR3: TGTGCCAGCACCCACGGGGGATCTAATGAAAAACTGTTTTTT.

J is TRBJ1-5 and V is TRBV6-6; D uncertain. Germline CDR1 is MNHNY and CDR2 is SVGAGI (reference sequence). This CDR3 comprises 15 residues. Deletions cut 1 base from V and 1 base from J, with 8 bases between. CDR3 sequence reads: CASSYLSISNQPQHF. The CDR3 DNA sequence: TGTGCCAGCAGTTACTTAAGTATCAGCAATCAGCCCCAGCATTTT.

This CDR3 reads CASSMIGTGEQFF. CDR3 nucleotide sequence: TGTGCCAGCAGCATGATAGGGACAGGCGAGCAGTTCTTC. The chain has TRBV6-5 and TRBJ2-1, with 8 bases lining up with TRBD1. The germline V gene encodes CDR1 MNHEY and CDR2 SVGAGI. The CDR3 has 13 residues. V shed 6 bases and J 10 bases; nucleotides not matched to a gene: 8.

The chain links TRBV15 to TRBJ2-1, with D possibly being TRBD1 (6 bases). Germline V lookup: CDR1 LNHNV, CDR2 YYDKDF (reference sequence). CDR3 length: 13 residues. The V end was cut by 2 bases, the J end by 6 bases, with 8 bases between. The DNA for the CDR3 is TGTGCCACCAGCAGAAAAGGGGGCAATGAGCAGTTCTTC. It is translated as CATSRKGGNEQFF.

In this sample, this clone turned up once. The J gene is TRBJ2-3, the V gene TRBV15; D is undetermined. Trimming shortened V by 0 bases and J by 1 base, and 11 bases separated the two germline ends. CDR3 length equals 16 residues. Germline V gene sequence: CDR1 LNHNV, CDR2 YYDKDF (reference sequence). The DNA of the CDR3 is TGTGCCACCAGCAGAGATCCGGCGGCGGGCACAGATACGCAGTATTTT. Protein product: CATSRDPAAGTDTQYF.

CDR3 region: CASSLSWGQETQYF. CDR3 in DNA: TGTGCCAGCAGTTTGTCCTGGGGACAAGAGACCCAGTACTTC. This rearrangement joins TRBV27 to TRBJ2-5; the D is unclear. There are 14 residues in the CDR3. Trimming pared 3 bases from V and 2 bases from J, leaving 10 bases between. The germline CDR1 and CDR2 sequences are MNHEY and SMNVEV (reference sequence).

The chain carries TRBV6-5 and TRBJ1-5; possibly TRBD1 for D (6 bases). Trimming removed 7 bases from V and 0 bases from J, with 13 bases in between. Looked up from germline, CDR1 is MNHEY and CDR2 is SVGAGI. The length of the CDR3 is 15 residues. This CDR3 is CASKLQGSSNQPQHF. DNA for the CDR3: TGTGCCAGCAAACTTCAGGGGTCTAGCAATCAGCCCCAGCATTTT.

CDR3 sequence reads: CASSGGTGVPSTDTQYF. The CDR3, as DNA: TGTGCCAGCAGCGGAGGGACAGGCGTTCCTAGCACAGATACGCAGTATTTT. V gene TRBV7-9 combines with J gene TRBJ2-3, with 8 positions matching TRBD1. From germline, CDR1 is SEHNR and CDR2 FQNEAQ (reference sequence). This CDR3 is built from 17 residues. The J segment lost 0 bases and the V segment lost 5 bases, leaving 10 bases of the junction unmatched.

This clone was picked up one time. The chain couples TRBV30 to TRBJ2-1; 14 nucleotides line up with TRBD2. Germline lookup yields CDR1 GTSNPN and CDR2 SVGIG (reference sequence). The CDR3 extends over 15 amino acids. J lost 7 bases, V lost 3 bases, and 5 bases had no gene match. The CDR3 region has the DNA TGTGCCTGGAGCTACGGGACTAGCGGGAGTAATGAGCAGTTCTTC. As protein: CAWSYGTSGSNEQFF.

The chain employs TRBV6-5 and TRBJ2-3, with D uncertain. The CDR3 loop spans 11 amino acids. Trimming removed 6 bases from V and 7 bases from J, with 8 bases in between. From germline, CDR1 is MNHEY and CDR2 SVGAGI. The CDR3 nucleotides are TGTGCCAGCAGCCAGTCGTATACGCAGTATTTT. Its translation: CASSQSYTQYF.

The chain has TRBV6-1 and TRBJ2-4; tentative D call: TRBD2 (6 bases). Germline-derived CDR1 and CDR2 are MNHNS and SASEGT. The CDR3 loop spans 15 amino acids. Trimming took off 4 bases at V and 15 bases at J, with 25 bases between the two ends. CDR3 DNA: TGTGCCAGCAGTGTATCGCTAGTACTAGCTTGGGTTCCGTACTTC. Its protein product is CASSVSLVLAWVPYF.

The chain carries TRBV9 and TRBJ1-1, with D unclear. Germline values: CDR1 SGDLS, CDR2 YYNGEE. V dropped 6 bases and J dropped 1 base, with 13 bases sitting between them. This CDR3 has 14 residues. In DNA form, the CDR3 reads TGTGCCAGCAATCGGAGAGACGCGAACACTGAAGCTTTCTTT. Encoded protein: CASNRRDANTEAFF. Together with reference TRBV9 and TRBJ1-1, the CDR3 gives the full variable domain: DSGVTQTPKHLITATGQRVTLRCSPRSGDLSVYWYQQSLDQGLQFLIQYYNGEERAKGNILERFSAQQFPDLHSELNLSSLELGDSALYFCASNRRDANTEAFFGQGTRLTVV.

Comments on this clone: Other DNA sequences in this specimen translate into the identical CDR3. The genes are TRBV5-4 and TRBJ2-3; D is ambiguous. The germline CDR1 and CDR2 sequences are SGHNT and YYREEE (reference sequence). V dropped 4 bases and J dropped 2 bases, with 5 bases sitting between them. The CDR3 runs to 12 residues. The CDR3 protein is CASSLNTDTQYF. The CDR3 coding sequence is TGTGCCAGCAGCCTTAACACAGATACGCAGTATTTT.

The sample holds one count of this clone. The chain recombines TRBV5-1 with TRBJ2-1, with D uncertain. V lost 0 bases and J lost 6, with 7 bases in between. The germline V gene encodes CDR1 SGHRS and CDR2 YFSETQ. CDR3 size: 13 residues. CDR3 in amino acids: CASSLGEPNEQFF. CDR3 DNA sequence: TGCGCCAGCAGCTTGGGCGAGCCCAATGAGCAGTTCTTC.

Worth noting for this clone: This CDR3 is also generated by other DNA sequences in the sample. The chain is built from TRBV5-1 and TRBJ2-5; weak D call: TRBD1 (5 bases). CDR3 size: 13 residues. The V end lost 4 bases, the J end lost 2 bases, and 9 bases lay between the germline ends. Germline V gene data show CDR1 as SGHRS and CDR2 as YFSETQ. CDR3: CASSRDRQETQYF. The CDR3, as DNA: TGCGCCAGCAGCCGAGACAGACAAGAGACCCAGTACTTC.

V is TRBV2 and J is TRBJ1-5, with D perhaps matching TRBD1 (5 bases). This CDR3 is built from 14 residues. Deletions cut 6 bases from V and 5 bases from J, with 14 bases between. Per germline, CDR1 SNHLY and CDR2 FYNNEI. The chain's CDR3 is CASSSGRGDQPQHF. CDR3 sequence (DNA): TGTGCCAGCAGCTCAGGGAGAGGGGATCAGCCCCAGCATTTT.

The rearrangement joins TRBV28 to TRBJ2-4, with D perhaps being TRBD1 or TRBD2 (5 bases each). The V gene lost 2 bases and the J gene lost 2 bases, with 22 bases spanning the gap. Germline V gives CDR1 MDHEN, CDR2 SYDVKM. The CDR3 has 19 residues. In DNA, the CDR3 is TGTGCCAGCAGTTTAATAGCATTTCCCGGGACCGACACCAAAAACATTCAGTACTTC. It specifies CASSLIAFPGTDTKNIQYF.

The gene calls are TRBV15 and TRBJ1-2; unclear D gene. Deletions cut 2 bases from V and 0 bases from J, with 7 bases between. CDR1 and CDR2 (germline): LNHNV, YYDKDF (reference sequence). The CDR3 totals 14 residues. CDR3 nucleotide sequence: TGTGCCACCAGCAGACTGGAAGCTAACTATGGCTACACCTTC. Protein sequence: CATSRLEANYGYTF.

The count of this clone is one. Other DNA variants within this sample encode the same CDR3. The chain's CDR3 is CASSLRTDTQYF. CDR3 coding DNA: TGTGCCAGCAGCCTCCGCACAGATACGCAGTATTTT. The chain links TRBV9 to TRBJ2-3, with D unresolved. Germline CDR1 and CDR2: SGDLS and YYNGEE. The germline V and J ends were trimmed by 4 bases and 1 base, with 4 bases remaining between them. The CDR3 consists of 12 residues.

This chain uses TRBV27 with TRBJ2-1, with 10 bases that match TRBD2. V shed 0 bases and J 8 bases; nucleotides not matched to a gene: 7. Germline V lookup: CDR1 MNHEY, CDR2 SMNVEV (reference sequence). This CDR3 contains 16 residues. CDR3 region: CASSLSRSGRVDEQFF. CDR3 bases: TGTGCCAGCAGTTTATCGCGAAGCGGGAGGGTGGATGAGCAGTTCTTC.